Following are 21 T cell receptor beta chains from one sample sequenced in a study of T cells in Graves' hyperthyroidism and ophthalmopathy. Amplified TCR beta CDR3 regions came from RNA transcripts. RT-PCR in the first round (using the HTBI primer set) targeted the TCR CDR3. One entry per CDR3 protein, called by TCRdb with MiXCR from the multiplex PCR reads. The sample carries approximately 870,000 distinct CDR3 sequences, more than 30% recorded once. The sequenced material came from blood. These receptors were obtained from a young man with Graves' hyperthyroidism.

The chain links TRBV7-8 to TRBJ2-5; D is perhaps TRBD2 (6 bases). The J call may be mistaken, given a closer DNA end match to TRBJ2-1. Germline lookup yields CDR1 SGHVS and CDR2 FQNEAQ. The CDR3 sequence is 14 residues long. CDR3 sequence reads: CASSLDILAVEQFF. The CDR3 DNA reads TGTGCCAGCAGCTTAGACATACTAGCAGTGGAGCAGTTCTTC.

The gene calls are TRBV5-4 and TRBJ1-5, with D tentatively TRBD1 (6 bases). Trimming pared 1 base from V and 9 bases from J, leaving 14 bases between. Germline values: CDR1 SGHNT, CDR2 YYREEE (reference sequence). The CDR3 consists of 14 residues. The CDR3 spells CASSLFGVRGPQHF. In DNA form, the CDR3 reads TGTGCCAGCAGCTTGTTCGGGGTCAGGGGGCCCCAGCATTTT.

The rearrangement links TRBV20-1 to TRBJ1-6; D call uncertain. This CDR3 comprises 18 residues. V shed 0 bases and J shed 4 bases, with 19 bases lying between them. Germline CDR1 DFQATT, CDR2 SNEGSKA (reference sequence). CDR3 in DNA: TGCAGTGCTAGAGATCACCCTTGGACGGATAATTATAATTCACCCCTCCACTTT. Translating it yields CSARDHPWTDNYNSPLHF.

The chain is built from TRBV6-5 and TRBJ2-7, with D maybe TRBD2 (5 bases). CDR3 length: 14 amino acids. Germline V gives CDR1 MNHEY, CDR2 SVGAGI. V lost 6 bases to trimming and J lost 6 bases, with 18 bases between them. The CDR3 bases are TGTGCCAGCAGCCCACTAGAATTCCCTCTCGAGCAGTACTTC. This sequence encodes CASSPLEFPLEQYF.

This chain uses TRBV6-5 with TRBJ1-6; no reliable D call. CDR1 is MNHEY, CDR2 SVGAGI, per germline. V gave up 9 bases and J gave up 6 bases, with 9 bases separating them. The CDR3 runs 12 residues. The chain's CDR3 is CASKRSNSPLHF. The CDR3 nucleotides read TGTGCCAGTAAGAGATCTAATTCACCCCTCCACTTT.

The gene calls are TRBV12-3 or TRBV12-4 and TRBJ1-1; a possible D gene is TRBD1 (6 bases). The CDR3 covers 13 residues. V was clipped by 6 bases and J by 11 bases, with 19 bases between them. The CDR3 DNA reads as TGTGCCAGCAGCCTAGGGGAGGGGCAGGGGGCTTTCTTT. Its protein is CASSLGEGQGAFF.

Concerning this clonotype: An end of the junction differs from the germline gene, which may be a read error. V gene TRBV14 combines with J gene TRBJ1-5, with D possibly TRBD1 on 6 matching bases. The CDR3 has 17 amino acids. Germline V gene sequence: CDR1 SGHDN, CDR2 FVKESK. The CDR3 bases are TGTGCCAGCAGCCAAGCGAACAGGGTCCGTAGCAATCAGCCCCAGCGTTTT. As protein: CASSQANRVRSNQPQRF.

Written as DNA, the CDR3 is TGTGCCACCGGGGGCAGGATGAACACTGAAGCTTTCTTT. Amino acids: CATGGRMNTEAFF. The V and J genes are TRBV25-1 and TRBJ1-1, with D possibly TRBD1 on 6 matching bases. The CDR3 totals 13 residues. Germline V gene data show CDR1 as MGHDK and CDR2 as SYGVNS. V lost 10 bases and J lost 0, with 12 bases in between. Looking up the rest from reference TRBV25-1 and TRBJ1-1 gives the full variable domain: EADIYQTPRYLVIGTGKKITLECSQTMGHDKMYWYQQDPGMELHLIHYSYGVNSTEKGDLSSESTVSRIRTEHFPLTLESARPSHTSQYLCATGGRMNTEAFFGQGTRLTVV.

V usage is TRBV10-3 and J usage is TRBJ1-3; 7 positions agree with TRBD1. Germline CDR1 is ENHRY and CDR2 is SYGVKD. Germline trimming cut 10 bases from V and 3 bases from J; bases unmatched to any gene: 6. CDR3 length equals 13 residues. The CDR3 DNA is TGTGCCACAAGGGGGACAGTTGGAAACACCATATATTTT. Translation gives CATRGTVGNTIYF.

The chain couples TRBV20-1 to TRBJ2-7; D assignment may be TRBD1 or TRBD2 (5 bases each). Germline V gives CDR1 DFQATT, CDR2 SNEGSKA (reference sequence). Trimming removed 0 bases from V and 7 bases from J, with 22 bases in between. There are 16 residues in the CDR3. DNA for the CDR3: TGCAGTGCTAGAGAAACCGAGGGGATTGTAAAATCGGAGCAGTACTTC. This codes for CSARETEGIVKSEQYF.

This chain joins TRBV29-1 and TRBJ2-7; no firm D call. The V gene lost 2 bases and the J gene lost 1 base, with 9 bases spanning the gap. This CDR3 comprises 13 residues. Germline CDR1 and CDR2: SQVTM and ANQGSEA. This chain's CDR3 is CSVETAVSYEQYF. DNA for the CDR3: TGCAGCGTTGAAACGGCAGTGTCCTACGAGCAGTACTTC.

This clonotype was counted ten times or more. In DNA, the CDR3 is TGTGCCAGCAGCTCCGCGGACCGAAAACTGTTTTTT. The encoded protein is CASSSADRKLFF. The rearrangement uses TRBV7-9 and TRBJ1-4; D unclear. The CDR3 length is 12 residues. Germline values: CDR1 SEHNR, CDR2 FQNEAQ (reference sequence). Trimming pared 4 bases from V and 10 bases from J, leaving 10 bases between.

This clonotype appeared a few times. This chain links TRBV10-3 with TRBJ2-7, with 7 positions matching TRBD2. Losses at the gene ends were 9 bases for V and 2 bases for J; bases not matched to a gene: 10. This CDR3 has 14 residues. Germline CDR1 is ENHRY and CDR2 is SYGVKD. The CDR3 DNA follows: TGTGCCATGGCCCCCGCGGGGGATCCCTACGAGCAGTACTTC. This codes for CAMAPAGDPYEQYF.

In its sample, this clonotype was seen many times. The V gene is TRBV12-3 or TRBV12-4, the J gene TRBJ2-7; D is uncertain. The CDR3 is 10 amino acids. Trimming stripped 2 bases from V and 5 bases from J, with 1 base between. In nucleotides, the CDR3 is TGTGCCAGCAGTTTAAACGAGCAGTACTTC. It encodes CASSLNEQYF.

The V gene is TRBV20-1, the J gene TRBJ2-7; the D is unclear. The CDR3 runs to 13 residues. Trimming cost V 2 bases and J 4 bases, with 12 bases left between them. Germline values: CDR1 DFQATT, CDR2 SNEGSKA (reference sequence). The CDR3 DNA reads TGCAGTGCTAGACCCGGGTTTGATTACGAGCAGTACTTC. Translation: CSARPGFDYEQYF.

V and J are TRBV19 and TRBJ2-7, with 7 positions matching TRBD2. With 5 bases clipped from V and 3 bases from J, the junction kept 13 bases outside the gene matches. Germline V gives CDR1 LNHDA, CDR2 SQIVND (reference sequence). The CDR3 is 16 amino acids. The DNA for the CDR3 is TGTGCCAGTAGTCCGGGTATCGGGGGGTCCATCTACGAGCAGTACTTC. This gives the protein CASSPGIGGSIYEQYF.

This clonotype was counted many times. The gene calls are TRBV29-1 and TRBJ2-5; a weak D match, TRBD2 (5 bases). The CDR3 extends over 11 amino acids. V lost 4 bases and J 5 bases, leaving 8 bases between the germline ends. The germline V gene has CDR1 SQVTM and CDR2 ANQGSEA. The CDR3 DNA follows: TGCAGCGTTGGGGTAGCGGAGACCCAGTACTTC. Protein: CSVGVAETQYF.

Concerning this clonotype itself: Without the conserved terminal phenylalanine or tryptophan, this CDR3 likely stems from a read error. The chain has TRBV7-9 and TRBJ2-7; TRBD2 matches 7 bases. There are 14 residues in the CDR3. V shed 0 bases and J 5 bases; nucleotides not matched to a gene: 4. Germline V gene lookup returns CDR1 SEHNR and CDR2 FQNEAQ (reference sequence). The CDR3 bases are TGTGCCAGCAGCTTAGCGGGAGGGGCCCACGAGCAGTACTCC. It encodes CASSLAGGAHEQYS.

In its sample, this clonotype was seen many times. CDR3 region: CSVLRRRRKDMNTEAFF. The CDR3 nucleotides are TGCAGCGTTCTTAGGCGGAGGCGGAAAGACATGAACACTGAAGCTTTCTTT. This sequence joins TRBV29-1 and TRBJ1-1; no definite D call. The CDR3 is 17 amino acids. In germline, CDR1 is SQVTM, CDR2 ANQGSEA. Trimming cost V 5 bases and J 0 bases, with 22 bases left between them.

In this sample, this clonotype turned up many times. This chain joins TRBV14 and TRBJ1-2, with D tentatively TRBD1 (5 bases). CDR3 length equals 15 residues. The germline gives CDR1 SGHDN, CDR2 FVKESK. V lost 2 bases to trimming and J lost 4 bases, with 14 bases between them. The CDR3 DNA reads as TGTGCCAGCAGCCAAAGGGGCGCGGACGGCTATGGCTACACCTTC. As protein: CASSQRGADGYGYTF.

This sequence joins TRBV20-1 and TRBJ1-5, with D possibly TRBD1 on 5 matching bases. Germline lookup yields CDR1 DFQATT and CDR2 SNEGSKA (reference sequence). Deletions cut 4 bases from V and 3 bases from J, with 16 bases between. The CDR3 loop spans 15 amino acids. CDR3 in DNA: TGCAGTGCTAAGCGGGCAGGGATCATCAATCAGCCCCAGCATTTT. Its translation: CSAKRAGIINQPQHF.